This TCR beta chain was observed in a study of blood T cell repertoires in COVID-19. TCRdb's copy holds only in-frame clones and misses some; the assay was immunoSEQ multiplex PCR. The sample has fewer than 100,000 clones, 80% seen once. Germline lookup yields CDR1 KGHSH and CDR2 LQKENI. The CDR3 consists of 14 residues. V was pared by 1 base and J by 3 bases, with 9 bases between. This clonotype originated in a woman in her 70s with acute or convalescent COVID-19. The gene calls are TRBV18 and TRBJ2-5; possibly TRBD2 for D (5 bases). The sample comprised peripheral blood. In nucleotides, the CDR3 is TGTGCCAGCTCACCACTTGGGAGTGAAGAGACCCAGTACTTC. Translation: CASSPLGSEETQYF.